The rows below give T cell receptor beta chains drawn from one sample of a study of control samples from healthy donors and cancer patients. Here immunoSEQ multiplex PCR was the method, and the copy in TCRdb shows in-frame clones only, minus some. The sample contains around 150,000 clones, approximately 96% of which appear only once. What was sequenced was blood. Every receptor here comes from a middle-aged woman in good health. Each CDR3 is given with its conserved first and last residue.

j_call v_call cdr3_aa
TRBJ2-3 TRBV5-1 CASSYQSSPTDTQYF
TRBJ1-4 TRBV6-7 CASLATNEKLFF
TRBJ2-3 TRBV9 CASSAAGTLISTDTQYF
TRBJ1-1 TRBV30 CAWSGGRGNTEAFF
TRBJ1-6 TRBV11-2 CASSLQGASYNSPLHF
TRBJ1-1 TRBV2 CASSERVGQSEAFF
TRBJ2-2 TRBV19 CASSIGQGTNTGELFF
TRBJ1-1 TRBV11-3 CASSRMSDTEAFF
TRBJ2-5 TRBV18 CASSPRWGLQETQYF
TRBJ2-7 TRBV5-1 CASSFNRGSDEQYF
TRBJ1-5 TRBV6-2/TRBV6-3 CASSLTGTESNQPQHF
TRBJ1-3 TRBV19 CASSLRPAEPGNTIYF
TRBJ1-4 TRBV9 CASSAGISDEKLFF
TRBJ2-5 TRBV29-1 CSVLETREETQYF
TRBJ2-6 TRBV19 CASSITGANVLTF
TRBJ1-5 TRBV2 CASSEAGRGPQHF
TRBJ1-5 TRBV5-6 CASSFTGLNQPQHF
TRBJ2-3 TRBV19 CASSSLSSTDTQYF
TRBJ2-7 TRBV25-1 CASSEGGTPGTYEQYF
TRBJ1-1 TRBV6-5 CASSLRGAGEAFF
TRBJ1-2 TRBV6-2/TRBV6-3 CASSPDWRARAFDGYTF
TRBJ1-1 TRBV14 CASSQAPGTEAFF
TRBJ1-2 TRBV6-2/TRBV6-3 CASSVPGQINGYTF
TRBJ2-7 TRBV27 CASSLSLAAEQYF
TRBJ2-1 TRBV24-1 CATSDRTGEQFF
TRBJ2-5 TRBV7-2 CASSLELQGGQETQYF
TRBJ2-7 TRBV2 CASRTGQDSSYEQYF
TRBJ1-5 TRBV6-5 CASINRGPNQPQHF
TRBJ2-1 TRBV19 CASRGGSGYNEQFF
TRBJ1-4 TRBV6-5 CASSSAGQGDEKLFF
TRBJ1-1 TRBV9 CASSVVRDTEAFF
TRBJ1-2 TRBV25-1 CASSRDSRNYGYTF
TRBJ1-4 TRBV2 CARARGRGEKLFF
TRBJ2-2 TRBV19 CASSFRGNTGELFF
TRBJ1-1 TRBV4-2 CASSQPRANTEAFF
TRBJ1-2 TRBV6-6 CASSDREANYGYTF
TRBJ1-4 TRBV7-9 CASSLVARPREANEKLFF
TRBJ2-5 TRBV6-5 CASSSLGSGGETQYF
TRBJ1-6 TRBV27 CASSSLGQVRNSPLHF
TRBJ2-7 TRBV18 CASSPQGTRGEQYF
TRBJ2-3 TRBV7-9 CASSLGGAGDTQYF
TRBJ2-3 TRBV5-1 CASSSTPGLAGGNTQYF
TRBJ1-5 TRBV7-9 CASSPGERIQPQHF
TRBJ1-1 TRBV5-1 CASSLSGLNTEAFF
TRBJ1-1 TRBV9 CASGVDIANTEAFF
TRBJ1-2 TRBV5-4 CASSSLIRVKDGYTF
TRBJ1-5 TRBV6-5 CASSSQGAGGQPQHF
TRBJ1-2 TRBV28 CATDAQIGYTF
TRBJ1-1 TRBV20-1 CSQGGGTEAFF
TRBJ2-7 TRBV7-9 CASSPVSGRAHEQYF
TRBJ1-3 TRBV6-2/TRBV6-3 CASSYSPASSGNTIYF